This paragraph reports one T cell receptor (beta chain). These data belong to a study of control samples from healthy donors and cancer patients. Libraries were prepared by immunoSEQ multiplex PCR; TCRdb keeps only in-frame clonotypes and omits some of them. Here the sample table reports 150,000 to 200,000 clones. This CDR3 spans 17 amino acids. Specimen: blood. The V gene is TRBV1, the J gene TRBJ2-1; the table's D gene call, TRBD2, was not cross checked with the DNA. TRBV1 is a known pseudogene. This sequence originates from a woman in her thirties in good health. CDR3 in amino acids: CTSSQEPRGGVYNEQFF. The CDR3 DNA is TGCACCAGCAGCCAAGAGCCGAGGGGGGGCGTTTACAATGAGCAGTTCTTC.